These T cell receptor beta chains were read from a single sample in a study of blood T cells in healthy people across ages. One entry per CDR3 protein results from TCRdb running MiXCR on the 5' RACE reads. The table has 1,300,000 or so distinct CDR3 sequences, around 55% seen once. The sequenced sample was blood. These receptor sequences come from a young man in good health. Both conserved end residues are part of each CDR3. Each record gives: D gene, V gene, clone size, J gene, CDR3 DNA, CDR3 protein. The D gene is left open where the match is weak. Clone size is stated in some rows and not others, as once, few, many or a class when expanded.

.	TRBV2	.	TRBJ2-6	TGTGCCAGCAGTTTCGACCTTGATGGGGCCAACGTCCTGACTTTC	CASSFDLDGANVLTF
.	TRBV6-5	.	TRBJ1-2	TGTGCCAGCAGTTCCGCGAGGGGCAACTATGGCTACACCTTC	CASSSARGNYGYTF
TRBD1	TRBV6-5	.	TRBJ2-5	TGTGCCAGCAGTTACGGCCAGGGGGTTGTCGAGACCCAGTACTTC	CASSYGQGVVETQYF
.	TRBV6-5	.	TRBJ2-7	TGTGCCACAGGGCCTCCCTACAATGAGCAGTACTTC	CATGPPYNEQYF
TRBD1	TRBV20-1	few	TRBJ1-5	TGCAGTGCTAGAGATCCGACAGGGGTTAATCAGCCCCAGCATTTT	CSARDPTGVNQPQHF
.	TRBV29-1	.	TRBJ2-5	TGCAGCTTTAGCCTTGAACAAGAGACCCAGTACTTC	CSFSLEQETQYF
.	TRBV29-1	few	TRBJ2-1	TGCAGCGCCCGCCTGGGGGGCTACAATGAGCAGTTCTTC	CSARLGGYNEQFF
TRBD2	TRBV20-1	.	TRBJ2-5	TGCAGTGACACGGAAGCGGGAGGGCAAGAGAGCCAGTACTTC	CSDTEAGGQESQYF
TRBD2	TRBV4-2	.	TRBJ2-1	TGTGCCAGCAGCCAAGCGAAGGGGTTTGTTAGCGGGAGGCCGTTTTCCTACAATGAGCAGTTCTTC	CASSQAKGFVSGRPFSYNEQFF
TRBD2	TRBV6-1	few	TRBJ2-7	TGTGCCAGCAGTGAACCCCTAGCGGGAGGGTTCGACGAGCAGTACTTC	CASSEPLAGGFDEQYF
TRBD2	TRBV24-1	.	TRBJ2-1	TGTGCCACCAGTGAAAACAGCGGGGGCTCCTACAATGAGCAGTTCTTC	CATSENSGGSYNEQFF
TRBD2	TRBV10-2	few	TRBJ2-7	TGCGCCAGCAGCAAAAGCGGGGGGGCCTCCCACGAGCAGTACTTC	CASSKSGGASHEQYF
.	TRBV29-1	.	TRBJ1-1	TGCAGCGTTAAAATGGGGGGATGGCTCACTGAAGCTTTCTTT	CSVKMGGWLTEAFF
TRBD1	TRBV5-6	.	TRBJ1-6	TGTGCCAGCAGCTTGGAGCCAGGGGGTAATTCACCCCTCCACTTT	CASSLEPGGNSPLHF
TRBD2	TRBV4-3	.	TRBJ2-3	TGCGCCAGCAGCCAAGATAAGCGGGGGGGGCCAGATACGCAGTATTTT	CASSQDKRGGPDTQYF
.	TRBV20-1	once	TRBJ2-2	TGCAGTGCTAGAGATATCGGAGGGAACACCGGGGAGCTGTTTTTT	CSARDIGGNTGELFF
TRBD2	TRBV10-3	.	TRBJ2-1	TGTGCCATCAGACCGGGACTAGCGGGAGACAATGAGCAGTTCTTC	CAIRPGLAGDNEQFF
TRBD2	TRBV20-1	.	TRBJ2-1	TGCAGTGCTAGAGATAGAAGGGCTAGCGGGGATTACAATGAGCAGTTCTTC	CSARDRRASGDYNEQFF
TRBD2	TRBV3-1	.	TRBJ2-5	TGTGCCAGCAGCTCCCCCGGGCGGGGGAAAGAGACCCAGTACTTC	CASSSPGRGKETQYF
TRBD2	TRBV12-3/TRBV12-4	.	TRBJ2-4	TGTGCCAGCAGCCGCCTAGCGGGATACCTCAGAGCCAAAAACATTCAGTACTTC	CASSRLAGYLRAKNIQYF
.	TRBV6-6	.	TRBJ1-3	TGTGCCAGCAGTTCCGACGGATACACCATATATTTT	CASSSDGYTIYF
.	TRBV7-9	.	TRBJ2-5	TGTGCCACTTCAGGGGACCAAGAGACCCAGTACTTC	CATSGDQETQYF
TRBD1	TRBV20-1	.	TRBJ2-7	TGCAGTGCACAGGGGCCTAATTCATACGAGCAGTACTTC	CSAQGPNSYEQYF
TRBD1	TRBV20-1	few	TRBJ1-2	TGCAGTGCTTTGACAGGGGTTGGGGGAACCTACTATGGCTACACCTTC	CSALTGVGGTYYGYTF
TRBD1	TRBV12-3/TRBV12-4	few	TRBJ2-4	TGTGCCAGCAGTCTGGACAGGGGGACCAAAAACATTCAGTACTTC	CASSLDRGTKNIQYF
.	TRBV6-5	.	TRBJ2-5	TGTGCCAGCAGTTACGGCACTAGGTCGGCGGAGACCCAGTACTTC	CASSYGTRSAETQYF
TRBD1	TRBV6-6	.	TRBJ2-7	TGTGCCAGCAGTTACTCGACGGGACAGGGATACGAGCAGTACTTC	CASSYSTGQGYEQYF
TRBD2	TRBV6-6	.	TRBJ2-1	TGTGCCAGCAGCCCCGGGAGGGTCGGTACGGGTGAGCAGTTCTTC	CASSPGRVGTGEQFF
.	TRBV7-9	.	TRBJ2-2	TGTGCCAGCATCAGGACGGGAGATACCGGGGAGCTGTTTTTT	CASIRTGDTGELFF
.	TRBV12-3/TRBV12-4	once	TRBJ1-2	TGTGCCAGCAGCCACAATCCCGGGCTTAAGGGGGGGACCTATGGCTACACCTTC	CASSHNPGLKGGTYGYTF
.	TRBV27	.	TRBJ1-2	TGTGCCAGCAGTTTATCCAGCCAGGGTAATAGGGGCTACACCTTC	CASSLSSQGNRGYTF
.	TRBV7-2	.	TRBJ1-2	TGTGCCAGCAGTCGCCGAGGAGTTTCTAACTATGGCTACACCTTC	CASSRRGVSNYGYTF
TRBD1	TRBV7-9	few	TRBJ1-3	TGTGCCAGCATGACAGGGACTGGAAACACCATATATTTT	CASMTGTGNTIYF
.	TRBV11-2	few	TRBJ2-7	TGTGCCAGCACCGCCCCCGGGGGTGCCTACGAGCAGTACTTC	CASTAPGGAYEQYF
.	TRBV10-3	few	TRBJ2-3	TGTGCCATCAGTGAGATAAACACAGATACGCAGTATTTT	CAISEINTDTQYF
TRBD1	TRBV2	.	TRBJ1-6	TGTGCCAGTATTTACTACAGGGGCACACCCCTCCACTTT	CASIYYRGTPLHF
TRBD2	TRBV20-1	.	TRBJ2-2	TGCAGTGCTGTTTGGACTAGCGGGAGGGGAAACACCGGGGAGCTGTTTTTT	CSAVWTSGRGNTGELFF
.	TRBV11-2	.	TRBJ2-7	TGTGCCAGCAGCTTAGGGGTTGCCGCCTACGAGCAGTACTTC	CASSLGVAAYEQYF
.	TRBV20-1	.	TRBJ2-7	TGCAGTGCAACCCGGGCAGCCCGCGAGCAGTACTTC	CSATRAAREQYF
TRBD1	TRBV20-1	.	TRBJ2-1	TGCAGTGCTAGAAAATTTGGGAACAGGGGGCTATACAATGAGCAGTTCTTC	CSARKFGNRGLYNEQFF
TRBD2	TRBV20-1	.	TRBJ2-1	TGCAGTGCACCGGGAGGGGGGGGTAATGAGCAGTTCTTC	CSAPGGGGNEQFF
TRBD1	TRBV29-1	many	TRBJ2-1	TGCAGCGTTAACAGGGGTACTGAGCAGTTCTTC	CSVNRGTEQFF
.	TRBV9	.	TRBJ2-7	TGTGCCAGCAGCGTAGTGTCAGGATACGAGCAGTACTTC	CASSVVSGYEQYF
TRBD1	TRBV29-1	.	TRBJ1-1	TGCAGCGTCGTTAGGACAGGGAGCACTGAAGCTTTCTTT	CSVVRTGSTEAFF
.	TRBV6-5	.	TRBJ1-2	TGTGCCAGCACGGTTCACAGGTCTAACTATGGCTACACCTTC	CASTVHRSNYGYTF
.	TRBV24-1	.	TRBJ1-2	TGTGCCACCAGTGAAGTAGGGTCGGATGGCTACACCTTC	CATSEVGSDGYTF
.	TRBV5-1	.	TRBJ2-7	TGCGCCAGCAGCTCGCCCGAGCGGCCCCCCTACGAGCAGTACTTC	CASSSPERPPYEQYF
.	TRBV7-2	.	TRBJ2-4	TGTGCCAGCAGCGTAGACGACGGGTACATTCAGTACTTC	CASSVDDGYIQYF
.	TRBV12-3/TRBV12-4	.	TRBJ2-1	TGTGCCAGCAGCTCCGACTTATTTCGTACCAGTGAGCAGTTCTTC	CASSSDLFRTSEQFF
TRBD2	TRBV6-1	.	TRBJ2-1	TGTGCCAGCAACCATCGGGGGACTAGCGTTTACAATGAGCAGTTCTTC	CASNHRGTSVYNEQFF
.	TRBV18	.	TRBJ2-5	TGTGCCAGCTCACCAAGGACTAACTCCTACAATGAGCAGTACTTC	CASSPRTNSYNEQYF
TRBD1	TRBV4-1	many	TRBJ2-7	TGCGCCAGCAGCCAAGGACAGGGCGGATCCTACGAGCAGTACTTC	CASSQGQGGSYEQYF
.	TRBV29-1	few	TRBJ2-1	TGCAGCGTTGAAGGGTCGGGCCGCTCCTACAATGAGCAGTTCTTC	CSVEGSGRSYNEQFF
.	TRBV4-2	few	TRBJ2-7	TGTGCCAGCAGCCAAGAATATCCCTACGAGCAGTACTTC	CASSQEYPYEQYF
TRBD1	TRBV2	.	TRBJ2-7	TGTGCCAACCTCGGGACAGTCGGCTACGAGCAGTACTTC	CANLGTVGYEQYF
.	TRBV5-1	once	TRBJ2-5	TGCGCCAGCAGCTTGGGGGGTGAGGGCCAAGAGACCCAGTACTTC	CASSLGGEGQETQYF